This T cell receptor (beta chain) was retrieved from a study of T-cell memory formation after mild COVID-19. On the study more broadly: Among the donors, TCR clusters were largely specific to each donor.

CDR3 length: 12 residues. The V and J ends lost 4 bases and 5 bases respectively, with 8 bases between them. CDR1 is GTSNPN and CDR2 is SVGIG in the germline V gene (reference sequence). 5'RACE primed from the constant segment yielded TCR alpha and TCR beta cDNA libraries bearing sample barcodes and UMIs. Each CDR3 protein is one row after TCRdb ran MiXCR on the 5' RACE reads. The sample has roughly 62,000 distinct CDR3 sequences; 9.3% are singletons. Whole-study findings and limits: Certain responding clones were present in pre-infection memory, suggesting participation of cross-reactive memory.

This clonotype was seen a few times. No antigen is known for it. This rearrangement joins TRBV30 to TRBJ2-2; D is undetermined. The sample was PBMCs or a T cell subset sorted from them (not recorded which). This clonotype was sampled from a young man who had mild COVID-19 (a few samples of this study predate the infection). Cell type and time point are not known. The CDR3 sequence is CAWTPTTGELFF. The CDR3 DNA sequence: TGTGCCTGGACTCCCACTACCGGGGAGCTGTTTTTT.